Here is one T cell receptor (beta chain) with its context. The entry originates in a study of control samples from healthy donors and cancer patients. The CDR3 spans 14 residues. Trimming took 6 bases from V and 3 from J, leaving 14 bases between them. Germline lookup yields CDR1 MNHEY and CDR2 SVGAGI. Only in-frame clones appear in the TCRdb table, and some are missing; sequencing was by immunoSEQ multiplex PCR. The sample has about 63,000 clones, 85% seen once. This sequence originates from a man in his forties in good health. Sequencing used blood. V gene TRBV6-5 combines with J gene TRBJ1-1, with a possible D match to TRBD1 (6 bases). The CDR3 loop reads CASSWDIRDTEAFF. The CDR3 region has the DNA TGTGCCAGCAGCTGGGACATCCGGGACACTGAAGCTTTCTTT.